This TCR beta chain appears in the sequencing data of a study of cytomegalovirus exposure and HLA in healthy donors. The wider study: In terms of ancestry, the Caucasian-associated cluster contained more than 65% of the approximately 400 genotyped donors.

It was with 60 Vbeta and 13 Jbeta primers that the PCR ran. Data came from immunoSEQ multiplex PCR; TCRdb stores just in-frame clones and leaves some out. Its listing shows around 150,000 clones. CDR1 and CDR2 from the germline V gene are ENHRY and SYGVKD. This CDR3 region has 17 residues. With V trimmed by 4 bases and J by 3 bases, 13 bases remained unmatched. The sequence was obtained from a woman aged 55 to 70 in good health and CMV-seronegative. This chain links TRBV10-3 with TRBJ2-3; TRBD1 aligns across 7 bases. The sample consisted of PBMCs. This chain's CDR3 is CAISGGNRDSRTDTQYF. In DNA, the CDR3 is TGTGCCATCAGTGGGGGTAATCGGGACAGTCGGACAGATACGCAGTATTTT.